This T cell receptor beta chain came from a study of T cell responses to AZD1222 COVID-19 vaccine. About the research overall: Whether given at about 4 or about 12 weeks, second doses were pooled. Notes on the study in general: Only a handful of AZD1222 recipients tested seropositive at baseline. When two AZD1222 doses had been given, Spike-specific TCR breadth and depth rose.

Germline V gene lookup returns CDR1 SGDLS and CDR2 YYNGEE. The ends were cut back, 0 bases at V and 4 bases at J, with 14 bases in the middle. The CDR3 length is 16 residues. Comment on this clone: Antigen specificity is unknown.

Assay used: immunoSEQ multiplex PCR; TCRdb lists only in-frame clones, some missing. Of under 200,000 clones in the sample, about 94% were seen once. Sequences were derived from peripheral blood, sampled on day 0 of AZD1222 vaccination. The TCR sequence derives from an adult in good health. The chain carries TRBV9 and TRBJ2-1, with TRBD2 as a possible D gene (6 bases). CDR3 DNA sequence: TGTGCCAGCAGCGTAGAGATCCAGCGGGCTTACAATGAGCAGTTCTTC. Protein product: CASSVEIQRAYNEQFF.